These 31 T cell receptor beta chains share one sample of origin, sequenced in a study of cytomegalovirus exposure and HLA in healthy donors (dated by TCRdb to about 2017). The library came from the immunoSEQ multiplex PCR assay. The multiplex PCR relied on a mix of 60 forward primers for TCR Vbeta segments and 13 reverse primers for TCR Jbeta segments. TCRdb took over this immuneACCESS table, retaining in-frame rearrangements with V and J assigned. Such tables are incomplete; in checked studies, under half of the missing clones stem from an unresolved V gene, and the remainder is unexplained. This sample comprises roughly 110,000 clones, over 70% of them detected only once. The ten largest clones capture about 2.8% of the sample. Source material: PBMCs. The receptor source for this set is a female donor in good health and CMV-seronegative.

CDR3 coding DNA: TGTGCCAGCAGCTTACTAGCGGACCCGAACACCGGGGAGCTGTTTTTT. Translated: CASSLLADPNTGELFF. This sequence joins TRBV5-5 and TRBJ2-2; 8 bases line up with TRBD2. CDR3 length: 16 amino acids. Germline-derived CDR1 and CDR2 are SGHKS and YYEKEE (reference sequence). After removal of 2 bases from V and 0 bases from J, the junction contained 3 bases not matched to a gene. The full variable domain, completed using reference TRBV5-5 and TRBJ2-2, is DAGVTQSPTHLIKTRGQQVTLRCSPISGHKSVSWYQQVLGQGPQFIFQYYEKEERGRGNFPDRFSARQFPNYSSELNVNALLLGDSALYLCASSLLADPNTGELFFGEGSRLTVL.

The chain links TRBV30 to TRBJ1-2; 9 bases are a match to TRBD1. The CDR3 loop spans 13 amino acids. The V gene end was trimmed by 2 bases and the J gene end by 7 bases; junction bases not matched to a gene: 5. Germline values: CDR1 GTSNPN, CDR2 SVGIG (reference sequence). The CDR3 bases are TGTGCCTGGAGTATAACAGGGGGCTTTGGCTACACCTTC. It translates to CAWSITGGFGYTF. The variable domain in full, with the rest retrieved from reference TRBV30 and TRBJ1-2, is SQTIHQWPATLVQPVGSPLSLECTVEGTSNPNLYWYRQAAGRGLQLLFYSVGIGQISSEVPQNLSASRPQDRQFILSSKKLLLSDSGFYLCAWSITGGFGYTFGSGTRLTVV.

The chain joins TRBV14 to TRBJ2-1; TRBD2 might be the D (5 bases). The V gene lost 1 base and the J gene lost 7 bases, with 17 bases spanning the gap. This CDR3 region has 16 residues. Germline CDR1 reads SGHDN; CDR2 reads FVKESK. The chain's CDR3 is CASSQVLGWRSNEQFF. In DNA, the CDR3 is TGTGCCAGCAGCCAAGTGCTGGGGTGGAGGTCGAATGAGCAGTTCTTC.

The chain couples TRBV7-3 to TRBJ2-3, with a tentative D call TRBD2 (5 bases). The CDR3 consists of 15 residues. Per germline, CDR1 SGHTA and CDR2 FQGTGA. Between the trimmed V and J ends, which lost 3 bases and 1 base, there was a span of 11 bases. CDR3 DNA sequence: TGTGCCAGCAGCTTCGGCGGGTCTGGCACAGATACGCAGTATTTT. Translating gives CASSFGGSGTDTQYF.

This chain uses TRBV9 with TRBJ2-7; D ambiguous. This CDR3 comprises 16 residues. With 4 bases removed from V and 6 bases from J, the gap between germline ends came to 23 bases. The germline V gene has CDR1 SGDLS and CDR2 YYNGEE. The CDR3 DNA reads TGTGCCAGCAGCCCCCCCCAGGCTACCGGTTCGGTCGAGCAGTACTTC. Amino acids: CASSPPQATGSVEQYF.

This clone was detected once. The chain carries TRBV9 and TRBJ2-1, with D unclear. V shed 2 bases and J shed 8 bases, with 5 bases lying between them. There are 11 residues in the CDR3. Germline CDR1 SGDLS, CDR2 YYNGEE. CDR3 coding DNA: TGTGCCAGCAGCGTTGGGCATGAGCAGTTCTTC. It encodes CASSVGHEQFF.

The rearrangement joins TRBV10-3 to TRBJ2-7, with 9 bases identical to TRBD2. CDR3 length: 14 amino acids. CDR1 is ENHRY and CDR2 is SYGVKD in the germline V gene. As DNA, the CDR3 is TGTGCAGCCCAGGGGGGCGGGAGGGCGGGCGAGCAGTACTTC. Translation: CAAQGGGRAGEQYF.

J is TRBJ2-3 and V is TRBV30, with TRBD2 matching over 15 bases. V lost 4 bases and J lost 4; bases outside the gene matches: 6. This CDR3 is 16 amino acids long. CDR1 is GTSNPN, CDR2 SVGIG, per germline (reference sequence). The CDR3 nucleotides read TGTGCCTGGACTCAGGGACTAGCGGGAGGTGCAGATACGCAGTATTTT. Translated: CAWTQGLAGGADTQYF.

Comments on this clone: The sample has other DNA sequences that encode this CDR3 too. The chain carries TRBV4-3 and TRBJ2-5; TRBD1 matches 9 bases. There are 15 residues in the CDR3. Germline CDR1 and CDR2: LGHNA and YSLEER. J was trimmed by 2 bases and V by 6 bases; bases with no gene match: 7. The DNA for the CDR3 is TGCGCCAGCAGGCATCCGGACAGGGGACAAGAGACCCAGTACTTC. This translates into CASRHPDRGQETQYF.

This clone came up once. V usage is TRBV27 and J usage is TRBJ1-1, with TRBD1 matching over 9 bases. Trimming at V came to 0 bases and at J to 5 bases, leaving 1 base not matched to a gene. The CDR3 length is 14 residues. CDR1 and CDR2 from the germline V gene are MNHEY and SMNVEV (reference sequence). The CDR3 region has the DNA TGTGCCAGCAGTTTATCGGGGACAGGGACTGAAGCTTTCTTT. Encoded protein: CASSLSGTGTEAFF.

The chain recombines TRBV5-1 with TRBJ2-1, with 8 positions matching TRBD1. Germline V gene data show CDR1 as SGHRS and CDR2 as YFSETQ. Trimming at V came to 7 bases and at J to 1 base, leaving 7 bases not matched to a gene. CDR3 size: 15 residues. CDR3 sequence reads: CASLADRASYNEQFF. The CDR3 bases are TGCGCCAGCTTGGCGGACAGGGCGTCCTACAATGAGCAGTTCTTC.

The chain recombines TRBV7-2 with TRBJ1-2; D may be TRBD1 (5 bases). Germline loops: CDR1 SGHTA, CDR2 FQGNSA. The V end lost 5 bases, the J end lost 4 bases, and 11 bases lay between the germline ends. This CDR3 is built from 13 residues. CDR3 in amino acids: CASSLTGPYGYTF. Here the CDR3 DNA reads TGTGCCAGCAGCCTCACAGGTCCCTATGGCTACACCTTC.

This clone was seen a few times. This chain's CDR3 is CASSGGLAYEQYF. In DNA, the CDR3 is TGTGCCAGCAGTGGGGGACTAGCGTACGAGCAGTACTTC. The genes are TRBV2 and TRBJ2-7, with 10 bases that match TRBD2. The CDR3 is made up of 13 amino acids. Germline V gene lookup returns CDR1 SNHLY and CDR2 FYNNEI. V lost 4 bases and J lost 4; bases outside the gene matches: 1.

The chain employs TRBV10-1 and TRBJ1-5; D unresolved. V was shortened by 2 bases and J by 4 bases, with 6 bases between the two germline ends. CDR3 length: 13 residues. Per germline, CDR1 WNHNN and CDR2 SYGVQD (reference sequence). The CDR3 is CASSEQVNQPQHF. In nucleotides, the CDR3 is TGCGCCAGCAGTGAGCAGGTGAATCAGCCCCAGCATTTT.

V is TRBV11-2 and J is TRBJ2-2, with D perhaps matching TRBD2 (5 bases). From germline, CDR1 is SGHAT and CDR2 FQNNGV. CDR3 length: 13 residues. The ends were cut back, 5 bases at V and 6 bases at J, with 10 bases in the middle. In DNA form, the CDR3 reads TGTGCCAGCAGCCGTACTAGGGCCGGGGAGCTGTTTTTT. Translating it yields CASSRTRAGELFF.

V gene TRBV15 combines with J gene TRBJ2-7, with D hard to call. This CDR3 is built from 14 residues. Trimming pared 0 bases from V and 4 bases from J, leaving 10 bases between. Germline CDR1 is LNHNV and CDR2 is YYDKDF (reference sequence). Here the CDR3 reads CATSRDNGRYEQYF. CDR3 bases: TGTGCCACCAGCAGAGATAACGGCAGGTACGAGCAGTACTTC.

The chain uses TRBV4-2 and TRBJ1-4; 8 bases match TRBD1. CDR3 length: 15 residues. The germline V gene encodes CDR1 LGHNA and CDR2 YNFKEQ. With V trimmed by 4 bases and J by 8 bases, 9 bases remained unmatched. The CDR3 DNA follows: TGTGCCAGCAGCCTCGAACAGGGGGTTGACGAAAAACTGTTTTTT. This translates into CASSLEQGVDEKLFF.

The chain uses TRBV9 and TRBJ2-1, with 11 bases matching TRBD2. CDR1 and CDR2 from the germline V gene are SGDLS and YYNGEE. CDR3 length equals 15 residues. V shed 0 bases, J shed 9 bases, and the junction held 5 bases outside the gene matches. DNA for the CDR3: TGTGCCAGCAGCGTAGAGGGACTAGCGGATGGTGAGCAGTTCTTC. Translating gives CASSVEGLADGEQFF. The entire variable domain, with the rest obtained from reference TRBV9 and TRBJ2-1, is as follows: DSGVTQTPKHLITATGQRVTLRCSPRSGDLSVYWYQQSLDQGLQFLIQYYNGEERAKGNILERFSAQQFPDLHSELNLSSLELGDSALYFCASSVEGLADGEQFFGPGTRLTVL.

The chain recombines TRBV6-1 with TRBJ1-6; D is undetermined. V was pared by 7 bases and J by 0 bases, with 10 bases between. Germline V gene data show CDR1 as MNHNS and CDR2 as SASEGT. CDR3 size: 15 residues. CDR3 residues: CASITRSSYNSPLHF. The DNA for the CDR3 is TGTGCCAGCATTACACGAAGCTCCTATAATTCACCCCTCCACTTT.

There are a few counts of this clone. The chain is built from TRBV5-1 and TRBJ2-1; 10 bases line up with TRBD2. Germline V gene sequence: CDR1 SGHRS, CDR2 YFSETQ. This CDR3 is 19 amino acids long. J gave up 4 bases and V 4 bases, and 17 bases lay outside the gene matches. This CDR3 is CASSLATLQLAGPYNEQFF. CDR3 coding DNA: TGCGCCAGCAGCCTAGCGACCCTCCAACTAGCGGGACCGTACAATGAGCAGTTCTTC.

The DNA of the CDR3 is TGTGCCTGGAGTTCCGGGACAGGGATGATCAATGAGCAGTTCTTC. This encodes CAWSSGTGMINEQFF. The chain combines TRBV30 with TRBJ2-1; 9 nucleotides align to TRBD1. The CDR3 has 15 amino acids. The V gene's germline CDR1 is GTSNPN and CDR2 SVGIG (reference sequence). V lost 2 bases, J lost 6 bases, and 8 bases stayed unmatched.

This clone has a handful of counts. The chain has TRBV5-1 and TRBJ2-3; TRBD2 matches at 11 bases. Looked up from germline, CDR1 is SGHRS and CDR2 is YFSETQ. The CDR3 is 17 residues long. J was trimmed by 2 bases and V by 7 bases; bases with no gene match: 12. CDR3 nucleotide sequence: TGCGCCAGCCGGCGTCAGATAGCGGGAGGGAACACAGATACGCAGTATTTT. Its protein product is CASRRQIAGGNTDTQYF.

The chain couples TRBV19 to TRBJ2-1; D is perhaps TRBD2 (6 bases). Germline lookup yields CDR1 LNHDA and CDR2 SQIVND (reference sequence). This CDR3 contains 14 residues. V lost 7 bases and J 7 bases, leaving 17 bases between the germline ends. The CDR3 loop is CASTTAGRLNEQFF. The CDR3 DNA sequence: TGTGCCAGTACCACCGCGGGGCGCTTAAATGAGCAGTTCTTC.

The DNA for the CDR3 is TGCGCCAGCAGCCAAGATGACCGGGACGAGCAGTACTTC. This gives the protein CASSQDDRDEQYF. The rearrangement links TRBV4-3 to TRBJ2-7; D is uncertain. This CDR3 contains 13 residues. The V end lost 0 bases, the J end lost 5 bases, and 8 bases lay between the germline ends. CDR1 and CDR2 from the germline V gene are LGHNA and YSLEER.

The CDR3 sequence: CASSLASGSHNEQFF. The CDR3 DNA follows: TGTGCCAGCAGTTTAGCTAGCGGGAGTCACAATGAGCAGTTCTTC. This chain uses TRBV6-1 with TRBJ2-1, with 10 bases matching TRBD2. This CDR3 spans 15 amino acids. The V and J ends lost 5 bases and 5 bases, in that order; junction bases with no gene match: 6. Germline CDR1 reads MNHNS; CDR2 reads SASEGT.

V is TRBV9 and J is TRBJ2-7; D is perhaps TRBD2 (5 bases). Trimming stripped 0 bases from V and 0 bases from J, with 7 bases between. This CDR3 spans 14 amino acids. CDR1 and CDR2 from the germline V gene are SGDLS and YYNGEE. CDR3 sequence: CASSVDGISYEQYF. CDR3 sequence (DNA): TGTGCCAGCAGCGTAGACGGGATCTCCTACGAGCAGTACTTC.

This sequence joins TRBV11-2 and TRBJ2-7, with TRBD2 as a possible D gene (5 bases). Germline CDR1 is SGHAT and CDR2 is FQNNGV. Trimming took 3 bases from V and 0 from J, leaving 12 bases between them. This CDR3 region has 15 residues. CDR3 sequence reads: CASSLEDQISYEQYF. The CDR3 bases are TGTGCCAGCAGCTTGGAGGACCAAATCTCCTACGAGCAGTACTTC.

This rearrangement joins TRBV7-3 to TRBJ2-7; TRBD2 aligns across 9 bases. The germline gives CDR1 SGHTA, CDR2 FQGTGA. Trimming at V came to 2 bases and at J to 4 bases, leaving 9 bases not matched to a gene. CDR3 length: 16 residues. CDR3 amino acids: CASSLGRVTSGYEQYF. CDR3 sequence (DNA): TGTGCCAGCAGCTTAGGCCGGGTGACTAGCGGATACGAGCAGTACTTC.

The V call is TRBV10-3, the J call TRBJ2-5; 9 positions match TRBD1. Germline lookup yields CDR1 ENHRY and CDR2 SYGVKD. The CDR3 consists of 15 residues. V lost 2 bases to trimming and J lost 5 bases; unmatched junction nucleotides: 6. Here the CDR3 DNA reads TGTGCCATCAGTGAGACCACAGGGGGCGGGGAGACCCAGTACTTC. It codes for CAISETTGGGETQYF.

This sequence joins TRBV10-1 and TRBJ2-7, with D tentatively TRBD2 (6 bases). Trimming left V 5 bases short and J 2 bases short, with 16 bases between. Germline-derived CDR1 and CDR2 are WNHNN and SYGVQD (reference sequence). This CDR3 spans 15 amino acids. The CDR3 DNA reads as TGCGCCAGCAGTAAGGGACTCGGAACGACCTACGAGCAGTACTTC. Its protein is CASSKGLGTTYEQYF.

The chain joins TRBV11-2 to TRBJ2-7; 11 nucleotides agree with TRBD1. Germline loops: CDR1 SGHAT, CDR2 FQNNGV. CDR3 length: 15 amino acids. Unmatched junction bases numbered 3, after V lost 3 bases and J lost 2 bases. CDR3 sequence reads: CASSFGQGATYEQYF. The CDR3 DNA reads as TGTGCCAGCAGCTTCGGACAGGGGGCGACCTACGAGCAGTACTTC.